Listed here is a single T cell receptor beta chain. What it binds is unknown. The source of the sample is a study of cytomegalovirus exposure and HLA in healthy donors. General study findings and limits: Several V segments, TRBV6-2 and TRBV6-3 among them, could not be told apart and were dropped. A later analysis found that most CMV-associated TCR beta chains appeared HLA-restricted.

This CDR3 is 15 amino acids long. V lost 5 bases and J 2 bases, leaving 16 bases between the germline ends. Germline V lookup: CDR1 MNHEY, CDR2 SMNVEV (reference sequence). The PCR employed 60 Vbeta primers together with 13 Jbeta primers. The protocol was immunoSEQ multiplex PCR, while the TCRdb copy is restricted to in-frame clones and leaves out a portion. The table records about 200,000 clones, 85% of them present only once. The V gene is TRBV27, the J gene TRBJ2-7; D possibly corresponds to TRBD2 (7 bases). This TCR derives from a woman aged 45-60 years in good health and CMV-seronegative. The sequencing input was PBMCs. DNA for the CDR3: TGTGCCAGCAGTGAAGGGGGGAGGGCCCCCTACGAGCAGTACTTC. Translation gives CASSEGGRAPYEQYF.